These T cell receptor beta chains were read from a single sample in a study of cytomegalovirus exposure and HLA in healthy donors. TCRdb's copy holds only in-frame clones and misses some; the assay was immunoSEQ multiplex PCR. The table includes over 100,000 clones, approximately 60% detected once. Sequenced input: PBMCs. The receptor source for this set is a young woman in good health and CMV-seronegative. Both conserved end residues are part of each CDR3. The order of the fields is J gene, CDR3 length, V gene, D gene, clone size, CDR3 DNA, CDR3 protein. D genes are given only for firm matches. Not every row has a clone size; where given, it reads once, few, many or a size class.

TRBJ2-3	16	TRBV7-9	TRBD2	NA	TGTGCCAGCAGGAGGGGGTCTAGCGGGAGTACAGATACGCAGTATTTT	CASRRGSSGSTDTQYF
TRBJ2-3	14	TRBV11-1	NA	once	TGTGCCAGCAGCTTAGCGATCCGAGAGGGTACGCAGTATTTT	CASSLAIREGTQYF
TRBJ2-1	15	TRBV2	NA	NA	TGTGCCAGCAGTGCCGACTCGGCCCAAAACAATGAGCAGTTCTTC	CASSADSAQNNEQFF
TRBJ2-2	16	TRBV7-9	NA	few	TGTGCCAGCAGCGATGACCGGAGCCCGAACACCGGGGAGCTGTTTTTT	CASSDDRSPNTGELFF
TRBJ2-2	16	TRBV7-3	NA	NA	TGTGCCAGCAGCTTAGGTGGACTTCCGAACACCGGGGAGCTGTTTTTT	CASSLGGLPNTGELFF
TRBJ2-7	16	TRBV7-9	TRBD1	few	TGTGCCAGCAGCTTAGGGACAGGGCCAGGTTCCTACGAGCAGTACTTC	CASSLGTGPGSYEQYF
TRBJ2-7	16	TRBV7-8	NA	NA	TGTGCCAGCAGCAACCAGGGAGGGGGATTTACCTACGAGCAGTACTTC	CASSNQGGGFTYEQYF
TRBJ2-3	18	TRBV7-8	NA	NA	TGTGCCAGCAGCTTAGGGGGAACGTGGGGCAAGAACACAGATACGCAGTATTTT	CASSLGGTWGKNTDTQYF
TRBJ2-3	15	TRBV5-5	NA	NA	TGTGCCAGCAGCTCCACGAATTTACAGGGAGATACGCAGTATTTT	CASSSTNLQGDTQYF
TRBJ2-7	14	TRBV9	NA	NA	TGTGCCAGCAGCGTAGCCGTCCAGGGATACGAGCAGTACTTC	CASSVAVQGYEQYF
TRBJ2-7	14	TRBV11-1	NA	NA	TGTGCCAGCAGCTCCGCTCAAGGGGCTAACGAGCAGTACTTC	CASSSAQGANEQYF
TRBJ1-2	14	TRBV28	TRBD1	NA	TGTGCCAGCAGTTCTACAGGGGGAGCCGGGGGCTACACCTTC	CASSSTGGAGGYTF
TRBJ2-5	18	TRBV2	TRBD1	NA	TGTGCCAGCAGTGCACACCACCGCCCCGGGACAGGACAAGAGACCCAGTACTTC	CASSAHHRPGTGQETQYF
TRBJ2-1	17	TRBV9	NA	NA	TGTGCCAGCAGCGTAGAGGAATTGGGGGGAGTCGGCAATGAGCAGTTCTTC	CASSVEELGGVGNEQFF
TRBJ2-1	16	TRBV5-1	TRBD2	few	TGCGCCAGCAGCTTGGCCTCTAGCGGGGGTTACAATGAGCAGTTCTTC	CASSLASSGGYNEQFF
TRBJ1-4	13	TRBV18	NA	few	TGTGCCAGCTCACTTAGTATGCAAGAAAAACTGTTTTTT	CASSLSMQEKLFF
TRBJ1-2	15	TRBV19	TRBD1	NA	TGTGCCAGTAATACGGCCGGGACAGCCAACTATGGCTACACCTTC	CASNTAGTANYGYTF
TRBJ2-7	14	TRBV6-5	NA	few	TGTGCCAGCAGTCTTCCGGACAGCACCTACGAGCAGTACTTC	CASSLPDSTYEQYF
TRBJ2-7	15	TRBV21-1	NA	NA	TGTGCCAGCAGCAAAGTTACCCCCGGGGCCTACGAGCAGTACTTC	CASSKVTPGAYEQYF
TRBJ1-3	15	TRBV11-2	NA	NA	TGTGCCAGCAGCCCTCAGCAGGGGACTGGAAACACCATATATTTT	CASSPQQGTGNTIYF
TRBJ2-7	16	TRBV6-5	TRBD2	few	TGTGCCAGCAGTTCCCGGCGGCTAGCGGACTCCTACGAGCAGTACTTC	CASSSRRLADSYEQYF
TRBJ2-7	14	TRBV27	NA	NA	TGTGCCACACGCCGGGGGGCGCAAGCTGACGAGCAGTACTTC	CATRRGAQADEQYF
TRBJ2-1	15	TRBV2	TRBD2	once	TGTGCCAGCAGTTTCATAGCGGGAGGGCCTGATGAGCAGTTCTTC	CASSFIAGGPDEQFF
TRBJ1-4	14	TRBV7-6	TRBD1	NA	TGTGCCAGCAGCTTCGGGACAGGGAATGAAAAACTGTTTTTT	CASSFGTGNEKLFF
TRBJ2-1	15	TRBV27	TRBD2	NA	TGTGCCAGCAGTATAGCGGGGGTCTCCTACAATGAGCAGTTCTTC	CASSIAGVSYNEQFF
TRBJ2-1	18	TRBV7-8	NA	few	TGTGCCAGCAGCTCGTCCCAGGACTCTGCGGTCTCCTACAATGAGCAGTTCTTC	CASSSSQDSAVSYNEQFF
TRBJ2-7	14	TRBV5-4	NA	few	TGTGCCAGCAGCTTAGTCGGGGGGCATGGCGAGCAGTACTTC	CASSLVGGHGEQYF
TRBJ1-5	14	TRBV28	NA	NA	TGTGCCAGCAGTTTCGAGGTTAGCAATCAGCCCCAGCATTTT	CASSFEVSNQPQHF
TRBJ1-4	15	TRBV27	TRBD1	NA	TGTGCCAGCAGTTCCCCGGGACAGGGACGTGAAAAACTGTTTTTT	CASSSPGQGREKLFF
TRBJ2-7	16	TRBV11-2	NA	NA	TGTGCCAGCAGCTTAGTTTTTACAGGGACCCTCTACGAGCAGTACTTC	CASSLVFTGTLYEQYF
TRBJ2-1	14	TRBV25-1	TRBD2	NA	TGTGCCAGCAGTGAATTCGCGGGGAGGGATGAGCAGTTCTTC	CASSEFAGRDEQFF
TRBJ1-2	13	TRBV7-9	TRBD1	NA	TGTGCCAGCAGCCCGACCGGGACAGAGGGCTACACCTTC	CASSPTGTEGYTF
TRBJ2-2	16	TRBV5-1	TRBD2	NA	TGCGCCAGCAGCTTCCTAGCGGGAGTTGGCACCGGGGAGCTGTTTTTT	CASSFLAGVGTGELFF
TRBJ1-2	15	TRBV2	NA	NA	TGTGCCAGCAGTGAAGCGGTGGGCAGTAACTATGGCTACACCTTC	CASSEAVGSNYGYTF
TRBJ1-2	15	TRBV18	TRBD1	few	TGTGCCAGCTCACCACCGACAGGGGTTAACTATGGCTACACCTTC	CASSPPTGVNYGYTF
TRBJ2-6	15	TRBV28	NA	NA	TGTGCCAGCAGTCCGCGGGGGCCCGGGGCCAACGTCCTGACTTTC	CASSPRGPGANVLTF
TRBJ1-3	14	TRBV7-9	NA	NA	TGTGCCAGCAGCCTCGTGGGAGGGGTATACACCATATATTTT	CASSLVGGVYTIYF
TRBJ2-7	15	TRBV19	TRBD2	NA	TGTGCCAGCAGGACCGGGACTAGCGGGACTTACGAGCAGTACTTC	CASRTGTSGTYEQYF
TRBJ1-2	13	TRBV18	NA	NA	TGTGCCAGCTCACCTGACTCTAACTATGGCTACACCTTC	CASSPDSNYGYTF
TRBJ2-4	17	TRBV28	NA	NA	TGTGCCAGCAGTCGCCCCGGGGCGGGATGGGCCAAAAACATTCAGTACTTC	CASSRPGAGWAKNIQYF
TRBJ2-3	20	TRBV4-2	TRBD2	NA	TGTGCCAGCAGCCAAGATCCCATTAGCGGGAGTGGGGGTCGCACAGATACGCAGTATTTT	CASSQDPISGSGGRTDTQYF
TRBJ2-7	11	TRBV19	NA	NA	TGTGCCAGTAGCCATCGGGGGAAGCAGTACTTC	CASSHRGKQYF
TRBJ2-1	18	TRBV4-1	TRBD2	few	TGCGCCAGCAGCCAATCGACTAGCGGGAGGGAATATCGCAATGAGCAGTTCTTC	CASSQSTSGREYRNEQFF
TRBJ1-2	14	TRBV28	NA	NA	TGTGCCAGCAGCGTCCCCCCGGGAAGGAGAGGCTACACCTTC	CASSVPPGRRGYTF
TRBJ2-5	18	TRBV11-1	TRBD2	NA	TGTGCCAGCAGCCCCTGGACTAGCGGGAGGGACTTCCAAGAGACCCAGTACTTC	CASSPWTSGRDFQETQYF
TRBJ1-2	15	TRBV6-4	NA	NA	TGTGCCAGCAGGGAAACAGCAATCACTAACTATGGCTACACCTTC	CASRETAITNYGYTF
TRBJ2-1	16	TRBV27	TRBD2	NA	TGTGCCAGCAGTCTGGTAGCGGGAGGGTACTACAATGAGCAGTTCTTC	CASSLVAGGYYNEQFF
TRBJ1-2	14	TRBV11-2	TRBD1	NA	TGTGCCAGCAGCGAATTTGGGACAGCCTATGGCTACACCTTC	CASSEFGTAYGYTF